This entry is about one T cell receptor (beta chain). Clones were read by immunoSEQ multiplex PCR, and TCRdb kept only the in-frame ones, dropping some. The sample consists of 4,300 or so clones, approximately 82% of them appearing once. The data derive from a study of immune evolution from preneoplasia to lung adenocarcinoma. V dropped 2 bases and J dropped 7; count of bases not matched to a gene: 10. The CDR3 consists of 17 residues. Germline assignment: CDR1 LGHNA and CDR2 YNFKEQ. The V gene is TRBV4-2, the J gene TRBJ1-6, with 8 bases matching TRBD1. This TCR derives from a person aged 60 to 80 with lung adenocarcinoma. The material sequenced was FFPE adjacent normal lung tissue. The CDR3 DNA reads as TGTGCCAGCAGCCAACGGACAGGGTTTAAGGGGAATTCACCCCTCCACTTT. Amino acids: CASSQRTGFKGNSPLHF.